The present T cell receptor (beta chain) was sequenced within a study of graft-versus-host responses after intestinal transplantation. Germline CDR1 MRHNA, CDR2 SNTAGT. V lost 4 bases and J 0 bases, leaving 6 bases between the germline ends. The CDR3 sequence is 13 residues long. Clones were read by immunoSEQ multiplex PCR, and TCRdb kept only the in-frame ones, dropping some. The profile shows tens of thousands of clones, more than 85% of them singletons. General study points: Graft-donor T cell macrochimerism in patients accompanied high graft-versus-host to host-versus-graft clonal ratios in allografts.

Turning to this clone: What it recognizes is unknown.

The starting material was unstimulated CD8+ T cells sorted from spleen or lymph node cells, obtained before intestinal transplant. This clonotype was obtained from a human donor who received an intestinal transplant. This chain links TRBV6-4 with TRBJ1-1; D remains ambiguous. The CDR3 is CASSVTLNTEAFF. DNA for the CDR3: TGTGCCAGCAGTGTAACTTTGAACACTGAAGCTTTCTTT.